This TCR beta chain was sequenced during a study of T cell repertoires in cytomegalovirus infection. TCRdb re-analysed the reads in MiXCR, keeping a single row per CDR3 protein. The table lists more than 45,000 distinct CDR3 sequences, around a fifth of them singletons. As concerns this clonotype: Its matching antigen is unknown.

The CDR3 is made up of 16 amino acids. The V gene lost 0 bases and the J gene lost 1 base, with 12 bases spanning the gap. Germline loops: CDR1 MGHRA, CDR2 YSYEKL. This clonotype originated in a human donor in good health (CMV status not recorded). Some clones in this sample may be carry-over from other donors' samples. This material consisted of CD8+ T cells from cultured PBMCs, taken from culture after CMV antigen stimulation. The chain uses TRBV4-1 and TRBJ1-1; tentative D call: TRBD1 (5 bases). CDR3 loop: CASSQEGGDANTEAFF. Here the CDR3 DNA reads TGCGCCAGCAGCCAAGAAGGAGGGGATGCGAACACTGAAGCTTTCTTT.